Each of the 5 T cell receptor beta chains below was sequenced from the same sample in a study of cytomegalovirus exposure and HLA in healthy donors. Primers for the PCR totalled 60 Vbeta and 13 Jbeta. TCRdb's copy holds only in-frame clones and misses some; the assay was immunoSEQ multiplex PCR. The sample lists 150,000 to 200,000 clones; approximately 85% were seen once. The source material was PBMCs. The receptors here all came from a man aged 18 to 29 in good health and CMV-seronegative.

This rearrangement joins TRBV5-1 to TRBJ2-3, with unresolved D. CDR1 and CDR2 (germline): SGHRS, YFSETQ. The CDR3 is made up of 14 amino acids. Deletions cut 2 bases from V and 0 bases from J, with 7 bases between. CDR3 DNA: TGCGCCAGCAGCTTCCCACAAAGCACAGATACGCAGTATTTT. The encoded protein is CASSFPQSTDTQYF. The complete variable domain, with remaining parts taken from reference TRBV5-1 and TRBJ2-3, reads KAGVTQTPRYLIKTRGQQVTLSCSPISGHRSVSWYQQTPGQGLQFLFEYFSETQRNKGNFPGRFSGRQFSNSRSEMNVSTLELGDSALYLCASSFPQSTDTQYFGPGTRLTVL.

This clone is a singleton in its sample. The chain joins TRBV27 to TRBJ2-5; 8 nucleotides line up with TRBD1. CDR3 length: 16 amino acids. V lost 6 bases and J lost 4; bases outside the gene matches: 13. Germline CDR1 and CDR2: MNHEY and SMNVEV (reference sequence). The CDR3: CASSKRTGRAGETQYF. The CDR3 nucleotides read TGTGCCAGCAGCAAAAGGACAGGGAGAGCGGGAGAGACCCAGTACTTC.

The chain carries TRBV6-1 and TRBJ1-2, with TRBD1 matching over 7 bases. The CDR3 is 14 amino acids. Germline CDR1 is MNHNS and CDR2 is SASEGT. With 2 bases clipped from V and 5 bases from J, the junction kept 5 bases outside the gene matches. Here the CDR3 reads CASSEFIRGYGYTF. CDR3 nucleotides: TGTGCCAGCAGTGAATTTATCAGGGGGTATGGCTACACCTTC.

The V gene is TRBV11-2, the J gene TRBJ2-3; D is unresolved. The CDR3 extends over 15 amino acids. With 1 base removed from V and 2 bases from J, the gap between germline ends came to 10 bases. Germline CDR1 and CDR2: SGHAT and FQNNGV. The DNA of the CDR3 is TGTGCCAGCAGCTTAGTTGCGGCAACCACAGATACGCAGTATTTT. It is translated as CASSLVAATTDTQYF.

The J gene is TRBJ2-6, the V gene TRBV5-6, with a tentative D call TRBD2 (5 bases). Trimming shortened V by 1 base and J by 2 bases, and 7 bases separated the two germline ends. Germline V lookup: CDR1 SGHDT, CDR2 YYEEEE. There are 15 residues in the CDR3. Here the CDR3 DNA reads TGTGCCAGCAGCTTGTACGGGACTGGGGCCAACGTCCTGACTTTC. Translating it yields CASSLYGTGANVLTF.